Below, 4 T cell receptor beta chains from the same sample are listed, as sequenced in a study of cytomegalovirus exposure and HLA in healthy donors. Primers included in the PCR were 60 Vbeta and 13 Jbeta primers. Sequenced by immunoSEQ multiplex PCR; TCRdb stores in-frame clones only, minus some. The sample has about 130,000 clones, around 73% seen once; the top ten hold about 2.6%. Sequencing was performed on PBMCs. These receptors came from a human donor in good health.

This chain links TRBV7-6 with TRBJ2-3; D uncertain. The germline CDR1 and CDR2 sequences are SGHVS and FNYEAQ. V gave up 5 bases and J gave up 4 bases, with 13 bases separating them. CDR3 size: 14 residues. The CDR3, as DNA: TGTGCCAGCAGCCCGGGTCCGCGCCCAGATACGCAGTATTTT. This encodes CASSPGPRPDTQYF.

With regard to this clone: The junction differs from germline at one of its ends, possibly a read error. This sequence joins TRBV6-1 and TRBJ1-2, with D possibly TRBD1 on 5 matching bases. Germline CDR1 and CDR2: MNHNS and SASEGT. The CDR3 runs 12 residues. The CDR3 here is CASSESGRGRDF. For the CDR3, the DNA is TGTGCCAGCAGTGAAAGTGGGCGGGGACGGGACTTC.

This clone was counted between two and nine times. The chain links TRBV7-3 to TRBJ2-1; 7 bases match TRBD2. In germline, CDR1 is SGHTA, CDR2 FQGTGA. V shed 2 bases, J shed 5 bases, and the junction held 9 bases outside the gene matches. There are 16 residues in the CDR3. The CDR3 DNA reads TGTGCCAGCAGCTTAGGTACGGCTAGCGGTGACAATGAGCAGTTCTTC. This sequence encodes CASSLGTASGDNEQFF.

The chain has TRBV5-6 and TRBJ1-2, with D maybe TRBD1 (6 bases). The CDR3 covers 15 residues. The V and J ends lost 4 bases and 3 bases respectively, with 16 bases between them. Germline V gene sequence: CDR1 SGHDT, CDR2 YYEEEE. DNA of the CDR3: TGTGCCAGCAGCGCGATGGGGGGGCTATACTATGGCTACACCTTC. This gives the protein CASSAMGGLYYGYTF.